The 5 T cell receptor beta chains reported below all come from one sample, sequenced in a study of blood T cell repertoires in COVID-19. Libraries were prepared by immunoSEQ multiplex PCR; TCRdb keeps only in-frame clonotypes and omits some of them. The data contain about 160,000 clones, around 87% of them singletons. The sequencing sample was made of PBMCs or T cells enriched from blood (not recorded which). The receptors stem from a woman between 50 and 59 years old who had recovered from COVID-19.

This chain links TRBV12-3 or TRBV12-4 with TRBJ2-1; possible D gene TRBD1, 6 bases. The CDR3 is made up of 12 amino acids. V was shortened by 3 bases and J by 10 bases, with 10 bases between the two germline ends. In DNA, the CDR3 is TGTGCCAGCAGTTTCCTCAGGGGAGAGCAGTTCTTC. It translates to CASSFLRGEQFF.

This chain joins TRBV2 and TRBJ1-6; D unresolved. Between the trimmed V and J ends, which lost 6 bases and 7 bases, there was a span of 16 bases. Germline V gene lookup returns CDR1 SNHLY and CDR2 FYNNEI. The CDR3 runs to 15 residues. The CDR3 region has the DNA TGTGCCAGCAGGGGGAACCCGTCGGGAAATTCACCCCTCCACTTT. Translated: CASRGNPSGNSPLHF.

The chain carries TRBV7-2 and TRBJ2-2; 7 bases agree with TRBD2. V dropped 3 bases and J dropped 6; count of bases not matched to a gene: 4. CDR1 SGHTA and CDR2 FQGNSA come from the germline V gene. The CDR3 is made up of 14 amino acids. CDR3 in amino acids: CASSFGAGPGELFF. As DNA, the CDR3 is TGTGCCAGCAGCTTTGGAGCGGGGCCCGGGGAGCTGTTTTTT.

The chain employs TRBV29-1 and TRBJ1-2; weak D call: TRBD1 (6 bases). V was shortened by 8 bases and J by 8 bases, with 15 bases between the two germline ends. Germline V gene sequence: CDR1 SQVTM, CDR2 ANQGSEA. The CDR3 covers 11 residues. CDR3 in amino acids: CSSRGSEGYTF. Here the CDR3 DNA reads TGCAGCTCCAGGGGATCTGAAGGCTACACCTTC.

CDR3 sequence (DNA): TGTGCCAGCAGCTTGGAGTCAGCGCCAAACTATGGCTACACCTTC. Translated: CASSLESAPNYGYTF. The chain has TRBV5-5 and TRBJ1-2; no definite D call. Trimming removed 0 bases at V and 2 bases at J, with 11 bases between. Germline CDR1 reads SGHKS; CDR2 reads YYEKEE (reference sequence). The CDR3 has 15 residues.